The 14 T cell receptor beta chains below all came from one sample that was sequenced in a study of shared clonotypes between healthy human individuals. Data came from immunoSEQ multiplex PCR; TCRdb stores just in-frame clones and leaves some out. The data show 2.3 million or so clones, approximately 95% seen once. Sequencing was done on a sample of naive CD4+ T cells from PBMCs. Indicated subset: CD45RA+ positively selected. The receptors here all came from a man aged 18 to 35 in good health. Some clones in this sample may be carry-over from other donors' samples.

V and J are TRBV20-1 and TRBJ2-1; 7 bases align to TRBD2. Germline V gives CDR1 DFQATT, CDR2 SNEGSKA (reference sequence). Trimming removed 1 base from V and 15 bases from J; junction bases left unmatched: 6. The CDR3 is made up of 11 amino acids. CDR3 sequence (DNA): TGCAGTGCTAGAGCGGCGGGAGTGCCGTTCTTC. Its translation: CSARAAGVPFF.

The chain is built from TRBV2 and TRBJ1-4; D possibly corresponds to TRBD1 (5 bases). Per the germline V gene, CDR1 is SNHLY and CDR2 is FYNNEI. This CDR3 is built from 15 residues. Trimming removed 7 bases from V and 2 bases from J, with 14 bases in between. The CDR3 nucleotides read TGTGCCAGCAATCGGCAGGGAGGGACTAATGAAAAACTGTTTTTT. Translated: CASNRQGGTNEKLFF.

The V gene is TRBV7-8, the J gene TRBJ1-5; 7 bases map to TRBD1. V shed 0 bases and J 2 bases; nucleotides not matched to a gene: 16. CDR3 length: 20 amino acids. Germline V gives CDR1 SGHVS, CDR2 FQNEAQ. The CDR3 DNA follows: TGTGCCAGCAGCTTAGCCCCCACAGGGGCCAGGCGTTCGGGCAATCAGCCCCAGCATTTT. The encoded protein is CASSLAPTGARRSGNQPQHF.

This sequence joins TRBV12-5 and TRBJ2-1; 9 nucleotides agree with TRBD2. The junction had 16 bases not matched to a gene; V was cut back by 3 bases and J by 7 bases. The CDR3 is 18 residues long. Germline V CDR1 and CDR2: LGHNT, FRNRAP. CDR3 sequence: CASGFGAGGPSTRNEQFF. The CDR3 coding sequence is TGTGCTAGTGGTTTCGGGGCGGGAGGGCCTTCTACGAGGAATGAGCAGTTCTTC.

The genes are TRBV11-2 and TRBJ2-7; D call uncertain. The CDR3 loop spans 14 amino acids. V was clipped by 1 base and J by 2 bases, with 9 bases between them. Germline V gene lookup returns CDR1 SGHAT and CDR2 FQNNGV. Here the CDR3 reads CASSLVWTAYEQYF. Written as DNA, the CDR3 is TGTGCCAGCAGCTTAGTGTGGACGGCCTACGAGCAGTACTTC. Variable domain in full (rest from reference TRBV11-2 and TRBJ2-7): EAGVAQSPRYKIIEKRQSVAFWCNPISGHATLYWYQQILGQGPKLLIQFQNNGVVDDSQLPKDRFSAERLKGVDSTLKIQPAKLEDSAVYLCASSLVWTAYEQYFGPGTRLTVT.

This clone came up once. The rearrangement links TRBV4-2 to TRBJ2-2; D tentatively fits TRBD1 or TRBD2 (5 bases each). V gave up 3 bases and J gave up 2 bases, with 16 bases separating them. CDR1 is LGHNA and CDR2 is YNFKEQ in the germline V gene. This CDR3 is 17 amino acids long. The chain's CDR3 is CASSQPPGTTNTGELFF. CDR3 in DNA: TGTGCCAGCAGCCAGCCTCCCGGGACCACCAACACCGGGGAGCTGTTTTTT.

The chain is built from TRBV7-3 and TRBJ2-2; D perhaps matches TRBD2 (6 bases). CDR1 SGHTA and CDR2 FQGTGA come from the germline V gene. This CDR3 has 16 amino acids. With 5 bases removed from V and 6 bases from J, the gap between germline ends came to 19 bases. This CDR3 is CASSLFPGEASGELFF. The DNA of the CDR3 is TGTGCCAGCAGCCTTTTTCCGGGGGAGGCGTCCGGGGAGCTGTTTTTT.

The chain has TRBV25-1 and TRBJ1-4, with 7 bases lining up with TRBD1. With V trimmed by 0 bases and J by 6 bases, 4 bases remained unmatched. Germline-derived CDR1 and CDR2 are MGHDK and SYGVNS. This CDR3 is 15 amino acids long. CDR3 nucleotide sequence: TGTGCCAGCAGTGAATATCCCCAGGGGGATGAAAAACTGTTTTTT. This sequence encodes CASSEYPQGDEKLFF.

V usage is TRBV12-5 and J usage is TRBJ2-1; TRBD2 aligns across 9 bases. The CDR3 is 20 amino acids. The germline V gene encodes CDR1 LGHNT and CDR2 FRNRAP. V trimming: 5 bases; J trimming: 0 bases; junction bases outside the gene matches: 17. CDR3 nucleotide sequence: TGTGCTAGTGGTCCCCGGGGTAGCGGGAGTGCTTCGGCCTCCTACAATGAGCAGTTCTTC. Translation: CASGPRGSGSASASYNEQFF.

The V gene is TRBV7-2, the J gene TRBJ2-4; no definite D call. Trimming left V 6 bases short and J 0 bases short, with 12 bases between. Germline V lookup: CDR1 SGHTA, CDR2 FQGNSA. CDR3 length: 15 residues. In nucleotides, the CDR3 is TGTGCCAGCAGAACCAGACCGTTAGCCAAAAACATTCAGTACTTC. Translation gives CASRTRPLAKNIQYF.

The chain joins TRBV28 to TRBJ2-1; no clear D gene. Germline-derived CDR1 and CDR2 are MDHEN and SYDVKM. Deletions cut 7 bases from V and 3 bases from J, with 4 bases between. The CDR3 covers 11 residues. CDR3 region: CASNIYNEQFF. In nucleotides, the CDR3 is TGTGCCAGCAACATCTACAATGAGCAGTTCTTC.

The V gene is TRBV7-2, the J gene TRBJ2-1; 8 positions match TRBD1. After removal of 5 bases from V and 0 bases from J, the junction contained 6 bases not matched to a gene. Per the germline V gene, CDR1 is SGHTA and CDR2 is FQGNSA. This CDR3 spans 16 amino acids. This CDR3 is CASSAWGQVSYNEQFF. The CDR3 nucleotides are TGTGCCAGCAGCGCATGGGGACAGGTCTCCTACAATGAGCAGTTCTTC.

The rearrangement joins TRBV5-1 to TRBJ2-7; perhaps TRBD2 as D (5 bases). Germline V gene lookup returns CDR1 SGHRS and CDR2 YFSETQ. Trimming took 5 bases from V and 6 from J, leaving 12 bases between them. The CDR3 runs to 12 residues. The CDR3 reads CASSGGYSEQYF. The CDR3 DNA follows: TGCGCCAGCAGTGGAGGTTACTCCGAGCAGTACTTC.

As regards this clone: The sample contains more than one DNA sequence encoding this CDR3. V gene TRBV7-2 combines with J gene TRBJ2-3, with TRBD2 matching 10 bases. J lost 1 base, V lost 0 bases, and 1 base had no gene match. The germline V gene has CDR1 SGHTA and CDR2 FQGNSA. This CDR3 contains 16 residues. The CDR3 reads CASSLAAGGGTDTQYF. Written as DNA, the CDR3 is TGTGCCAGCAGCTTAGCAGCGGGAGGGGGCACAGATACGCAGTATTTT.